A single sample is the source of the 8 T cell receptor beta chains below, sequenced in a study of blood T cell repertoires in COVID-19. Sequenced by immunoSEQ multiplex PCR; TCRdb stores in-frame clones only, minus some. The table includes 95,000 to 150,000 clones, over 75% detected once. The sequenced sample consisted of peripheral blood. Receptor source: a woman aged 70-85 years with acute or convalescent COVID-19.

V usage is TRBV15 and J usage is TRBJ2-5, with D possibly TRBD2 on 6 matching bases. Trimming took off 1 base at V and 3 bases at J, with 9 bases between the two ends. Germline V gives CDR1 LNHNV, CDR2 YYDKDF (reference sequence). This CDR3 region has 14 residues. As DNA, the CDR3 is TGTGCCACCAGCAGAGGGGGCGGGGAAGAGACCCAGTACTTC. Amino acids: CATSRGGGEETQYF. The full variable domain, with the rest looked up from reference TRBV15 and TRBJ2-5, is DAMVIQNPRYQVTQFGKPVTLSCSQTLNHNVMYWYQQKSSQAPKLLFHYYDKDFNNEADTPDNFQSRRPNTSFCFLDIRSPGLGDTAMYLCATSRGGGEETQYFGPGTRLLVL.

This chain uses TRBV4-3 with TRBJ1-2; TRBD1 aligns across 8 bases. V dropped 3 bases and J dropped 5; count of bases not matched to a gene: 5. The CDR3 is 14 amino acids. Germline V gives CDR1 LGHNA, CDR2 YSLEER. CDR3 amino acids: CASSQWTGIYGYTF. CDR3 coding DNA: TGCGCCAGCAGCCAGTGGACAGGGATTTATGGCTACACCTTC.

This chain uses TRBV27 with TRBJ2-1, with D possibly being TRBD2 (7 bases). In germline, CDR1 is MNHEY, CDR2 SMNVEV (reference sequence). The ends were cut back, 1 base at V and 8 bases at J, with 27 bases in the middle. The CDR3 contains 19 residues. The CDR3 DNA sequence: TGTGCCAGCAGTTTATTCGCCCGGGACATATGGGGGGGGGCCGATGAGCAGTTCTTC. As protein: CASSLFARDIWGGADEQFF.

The chain joins TRBV6-4 to TRBJ1-1, with TRBD1 identical over 12 bases. Germline V CDR1 and CDR2: MRHNA, SNTAGT. CDR3 size: 18 residues. J gave up 5 bases and V 3 bases, and 13 bases lay outside the gene matches. For the CDR3, the DNA is TGTGCCAGCAGTGATTCCAGGGACAGGGGGCTGGTAGGGACTGAAGCTTTCTTT. It is translated as CASSDSRDRGLVGTEAFF.

The chain recombines TRBV7-2 with TRBJ2-3, with 7 nucleotides matching TRBD1. V was clipped by 2 bases and J by 11 bases; unmatched bases: 4. The CDR3 length is 12 residues. Germline CDR1 is SGHTA and CDR2 is FQGNSA. The CDR3 DNA reads as TGTGCCAGCAGCTTACAGACAGGGTGGCAGTATTTT. This encodes CASSLQTGWQYF.

CDR3 protein: CASALRTGSGNTIYF. CDR3 nucleotide sequence: TGTGCCAGCGCATTGAGGACAGGCTCTGGAAACACCATATATTTT. The V call is TRBV2, the J call TRBJ1-3, with 7 bases that match TRBD1. Germline values: CDR1 SNHLY, CDR2 FYNNEI. With V trimmed by 8 bases and J by 0 bases, 7 bases remained unmatched. This CDR3 comprises 15 residues.

The V gene is TRBV5-1, the J gene TRBJ1-1, with unresolved D. The CDR3 runs to 13 residues. Germline V gene lookup returns CDR1 SGHRS and CDR2 YFSETQ. Trimming cost V 0 bases and J 7 bases, with 10 bases left between them. This CDR3 reads CASSLGGQVEAFF. In nucleotides, the CDR3 is TGCGCCAGCAGCTTGGGAGGGCAGGTTGAAGCTTTCTTT.

The J gene is TRBJ1-2, the V gene TRBV6-5, with D possibly matching TRBD1 (5 bases). The CDR3 is made up of 13 amino acids. Germline loops: CDR1 MNHEY, CDR2 SVGAGI. V lost 7 bases to trimming and J lost 5 bases, with 14 bases between them. In DNA, the CDR3 is TGTGCCAGCAAGGCCACGGGGGAATATGGCTACACCTTC. This translates into CASKATGEYGYTF.